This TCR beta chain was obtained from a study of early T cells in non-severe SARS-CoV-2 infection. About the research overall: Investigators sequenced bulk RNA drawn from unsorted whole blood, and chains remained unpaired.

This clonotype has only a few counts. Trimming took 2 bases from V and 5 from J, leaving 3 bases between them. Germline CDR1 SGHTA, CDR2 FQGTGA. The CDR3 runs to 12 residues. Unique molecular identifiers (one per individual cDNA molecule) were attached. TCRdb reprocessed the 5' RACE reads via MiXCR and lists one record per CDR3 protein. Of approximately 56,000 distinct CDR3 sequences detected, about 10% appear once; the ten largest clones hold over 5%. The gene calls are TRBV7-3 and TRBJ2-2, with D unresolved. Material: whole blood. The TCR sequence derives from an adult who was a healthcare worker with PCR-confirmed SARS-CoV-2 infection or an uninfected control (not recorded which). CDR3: CASSLLTGELFF. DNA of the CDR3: TGTGCCAGCAGCTTATTAACCGGGGAGCTGTTTTTT.